Presented here are 3 T cell receptor beta chains from one specimen sequenced in a study of T cell repertoires in cytomegalovirus infection. MiXCR was run by TCRdb on the reads, yielding one entry per CDR3 protein. This table has hundreds of thousands of distinct CDR3 sequences, 30% to 40% appearing once. The sequenced material came from PBMCs. Receptor source: a human donor in good health (CMV status not recorded). Some clones in this sample may be carry-over from other donors' samples.

The V gene is TRBV4-1, the J gene TRBJ2-3; D is unresolved. V lost 3 bases and J lost 5, with 12 bases in between. The CDR3 runs to 14 residues. CDR1 and CDR2 from the germline V gene are MGHRA and YSYEKL. CDR3 bases: TGCGCCAGCAGCCAGGCTCAGATAGGAGATACGCAGTATTTT. Its translation: CASSQAQIGDTQYF.

Notes on this clonotype: A much larger clone lies a single base off, so this may be a read error. The CDR3 does not close with the conserved phenylalanine or tryptophan, likely indicating a read error. J is TRBJ2-5 and V is TRBV7-2, with TRBD1 as a possible D gene (6 bases). V was trimmed by 5 bases and J by 3 bases, leaving 10 bases between them. This CDR3 is 13 amino acids long. From germline, CDR1 is SGHTA and CDR2 FQGNSA. The CDR3 loop reads CASSVNREETQYL. DNA of the CDR3: TGTGCCAGCAGCGTCAACAGGGAAGAGACCCAGTACTTA.

The J gene is TRBJ1-1, the V gene TRBV25-1; no definite D call. CDR1 is MGHDK and CDR2 is SYGVNS in the germline V gene. The CDR3 runs to 14 residues. Deletions cut 8 bases from V and 4 bases from J, with 17 bases between. The CDR3 region is CASFDALLVTEAFF. The DNA for the CDR3 is TGTGCCAGCTTCGACGCTCTTTTGGTCACTGAAGCTTTCTTT.